In its sample, the clone carrying this TCR beta chain was seen once. Its antigen is not known. This sample stems from a study of early stage breast cancer tumors. Study results and limitations: Tumor and normal breast were distinguished via blood comparison in about 90% of the 16 patients.

Assay used: immunoSEQ multiplex PCR; TCRdb lists only in-frame clones, some missing. This sample yields around 25,000 clones, of which 65% to 70% are seen a single time; about a tenth belongs to the top ten. Trimming removed 1 base from V and 8 bases from J; junction bases left unmatched: 3. Germline values: CDR1 SGHTA, CDR2 FQGNSA. The CDR3 runs to 14 residues. The gene calls are TRBV7-2 and TRBJ1-2; 11 bases are a match to TRBD1. This sequence was found in a person between 55 and 69 years old with breast cancer. The specimen was breast tumor tissue. The CDR3 region has the DNA TGTGCCAGCAGCTTAGGGACAGGGGGCCTCGGCTACACCTTC. It yields the protein CASSLGTGGLGYTF.